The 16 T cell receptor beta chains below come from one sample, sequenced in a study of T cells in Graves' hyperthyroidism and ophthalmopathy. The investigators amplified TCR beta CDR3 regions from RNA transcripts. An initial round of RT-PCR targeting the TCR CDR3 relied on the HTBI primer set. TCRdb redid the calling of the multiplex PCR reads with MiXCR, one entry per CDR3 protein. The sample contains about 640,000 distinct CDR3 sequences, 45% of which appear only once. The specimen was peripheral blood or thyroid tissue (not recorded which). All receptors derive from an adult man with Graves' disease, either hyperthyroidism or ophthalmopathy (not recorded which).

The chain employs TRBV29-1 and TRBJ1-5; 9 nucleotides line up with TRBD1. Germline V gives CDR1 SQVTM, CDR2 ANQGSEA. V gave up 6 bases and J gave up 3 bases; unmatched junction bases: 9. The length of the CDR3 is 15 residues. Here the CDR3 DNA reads TGCAGCGTGGTCGCGGACAGGGGCAACAATCAGCCCCAGCATTTT. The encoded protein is CSVVADRGNNQPQHF.

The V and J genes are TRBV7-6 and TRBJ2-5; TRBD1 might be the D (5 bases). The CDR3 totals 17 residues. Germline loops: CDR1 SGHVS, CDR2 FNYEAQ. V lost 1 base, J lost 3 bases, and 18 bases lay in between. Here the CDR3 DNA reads TGTGCCAGCAGCTTAGTGGGTGTAGGGGTAGGTGAAGAGACCCAGTACTTC. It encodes CASSLVGVGVGEETQYF.

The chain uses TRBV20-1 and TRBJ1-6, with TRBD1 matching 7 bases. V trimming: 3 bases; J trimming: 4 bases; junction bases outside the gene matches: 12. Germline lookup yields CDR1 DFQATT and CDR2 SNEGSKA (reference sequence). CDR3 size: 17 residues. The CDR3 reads CSASDRVEGSYNSPLHF. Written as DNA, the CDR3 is TGCAGTGCTAGCGACAGGGTAGAGGGCTCTTATAATTCACCCCTCCACTTT.

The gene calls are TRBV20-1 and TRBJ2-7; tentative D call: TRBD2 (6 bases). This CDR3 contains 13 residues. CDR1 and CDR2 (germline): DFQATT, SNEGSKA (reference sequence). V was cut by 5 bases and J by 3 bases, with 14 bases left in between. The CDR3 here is CSAGPTGSYEQYF. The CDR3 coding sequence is TGCAGTGCTGGGCCGACCGGGAGCTACGAGCAGTACTTC.

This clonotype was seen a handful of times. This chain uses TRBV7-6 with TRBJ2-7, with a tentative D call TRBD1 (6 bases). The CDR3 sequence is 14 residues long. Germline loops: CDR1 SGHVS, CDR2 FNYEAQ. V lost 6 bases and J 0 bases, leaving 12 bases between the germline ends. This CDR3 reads CASRGDMGSYEQYF. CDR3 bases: TGTGCCAGCAGAGGGGACATGGGCTCCTACGAGCAGTACTTC.

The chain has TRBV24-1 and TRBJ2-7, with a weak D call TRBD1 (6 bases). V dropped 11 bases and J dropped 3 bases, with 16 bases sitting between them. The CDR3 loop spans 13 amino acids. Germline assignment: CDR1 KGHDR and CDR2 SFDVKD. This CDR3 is CASRGPGHYEQYF. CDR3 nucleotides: TGTGCCAGCAGGGGTCCCGGGCACTACGAGCAGTACTTC.

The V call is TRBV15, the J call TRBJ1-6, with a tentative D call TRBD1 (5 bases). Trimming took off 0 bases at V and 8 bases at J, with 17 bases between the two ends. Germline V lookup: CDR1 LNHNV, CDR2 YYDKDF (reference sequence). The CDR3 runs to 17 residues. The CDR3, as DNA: TGTGCCACCAGCAGAGATCCCGGGGGAGTGAGGGATTCACCCCTCCACTTT. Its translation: CATSRDPGGVRDSPLHF.

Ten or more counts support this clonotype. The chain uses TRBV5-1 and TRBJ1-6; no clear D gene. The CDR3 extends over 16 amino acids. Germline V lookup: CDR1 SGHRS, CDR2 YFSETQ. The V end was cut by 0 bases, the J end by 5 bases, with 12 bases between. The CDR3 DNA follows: TGCGCCAGCAGCTTGGCCCCAATCAAGGATAATTCACCCCTCCACTTT. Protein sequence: CASSLAPIKDNSPLHF.

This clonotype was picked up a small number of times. CDR3 sequence: CASSYGSGREAFF. In DNA, the CDR3 is TGCGCCAGCAGCTACGGCTCAGGCCGCGAAGCTTTCTTT. The chain uses TRBV5-1 and TRBJ1-1; the D is unclear. The CDR3 runs 13 residues. Germline loops: CDR1 SGHRS, CDR2 YFSETQ. Deletions cut 3 bases from V and 8 bases from J, with 14 bases between. The full variable domain, in which reference TRBV5-1 and TRBJ1-1 provide the parts outside the CDR3, is KAGVTQTPRYLIKTRGQQVTLSCSPISGHRSVSWYQQTPGQGLQFLFEYFSETQRNKGNFPGRFSGRQFSNSRSEMNVSTLELGDSALYLCASSYGSGREAFFGQGTRLTVV.

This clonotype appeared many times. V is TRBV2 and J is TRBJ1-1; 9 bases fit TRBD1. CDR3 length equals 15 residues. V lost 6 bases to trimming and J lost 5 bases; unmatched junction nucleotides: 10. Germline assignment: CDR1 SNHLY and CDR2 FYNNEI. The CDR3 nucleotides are TGTGCCAGCAGCCAAGACAGGGGGAGTATTACTGAAGCTTTCTTT. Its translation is CASSQDRGSITEAFF.

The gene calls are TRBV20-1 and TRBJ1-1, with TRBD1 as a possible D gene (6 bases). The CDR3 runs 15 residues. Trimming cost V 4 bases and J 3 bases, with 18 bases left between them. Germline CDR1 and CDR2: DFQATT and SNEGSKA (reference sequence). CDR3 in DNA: TGCAGTGCTATGACCTCAGGGGCGGATCACACTGAAGCTTTCTTT. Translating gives CSAMTSGADHTEAFF.

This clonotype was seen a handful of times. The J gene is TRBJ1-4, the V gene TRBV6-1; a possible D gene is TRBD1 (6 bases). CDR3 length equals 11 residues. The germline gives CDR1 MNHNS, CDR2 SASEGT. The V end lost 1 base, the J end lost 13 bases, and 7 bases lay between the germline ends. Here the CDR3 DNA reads TGTGCCAGCAGTGAAGTGACAGGACTGTTTTTT. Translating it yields CASSEVTGLFF.

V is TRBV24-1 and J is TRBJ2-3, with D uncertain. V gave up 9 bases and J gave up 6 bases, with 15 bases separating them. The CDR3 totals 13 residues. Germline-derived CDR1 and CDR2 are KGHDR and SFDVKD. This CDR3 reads CATSSYLGDTQYF. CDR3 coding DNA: TGTGCCACCTCCTCCTATTTAGGCGATACGCAGTATTTT.

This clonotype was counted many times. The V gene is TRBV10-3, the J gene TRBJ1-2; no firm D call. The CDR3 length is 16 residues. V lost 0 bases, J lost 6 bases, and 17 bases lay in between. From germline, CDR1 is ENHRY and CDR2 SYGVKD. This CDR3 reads CAISESQVKGEDGYTF. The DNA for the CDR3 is TGTGCCATCAGTGAGTCTCAGGTCAAAGGCGAGGATGGCTACACCTTC.

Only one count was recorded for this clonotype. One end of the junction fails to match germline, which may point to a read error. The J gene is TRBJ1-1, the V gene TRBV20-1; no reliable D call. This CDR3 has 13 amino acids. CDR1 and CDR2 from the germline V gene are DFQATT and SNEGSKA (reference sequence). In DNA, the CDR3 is TGCAGTGCTAGGAGGGTTGGAGGCACTAAAGCTTTCTTT. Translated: CSARRVGGTKAFF.

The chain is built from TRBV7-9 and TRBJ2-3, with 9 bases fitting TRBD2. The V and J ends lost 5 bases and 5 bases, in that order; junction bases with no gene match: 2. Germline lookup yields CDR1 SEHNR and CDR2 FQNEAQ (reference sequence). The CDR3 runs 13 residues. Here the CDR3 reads CASSLLAGDTQYF. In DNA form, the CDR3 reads TGTGCCAGCAGCCTACTAGCGGGAGATACGCAGTATTTT.